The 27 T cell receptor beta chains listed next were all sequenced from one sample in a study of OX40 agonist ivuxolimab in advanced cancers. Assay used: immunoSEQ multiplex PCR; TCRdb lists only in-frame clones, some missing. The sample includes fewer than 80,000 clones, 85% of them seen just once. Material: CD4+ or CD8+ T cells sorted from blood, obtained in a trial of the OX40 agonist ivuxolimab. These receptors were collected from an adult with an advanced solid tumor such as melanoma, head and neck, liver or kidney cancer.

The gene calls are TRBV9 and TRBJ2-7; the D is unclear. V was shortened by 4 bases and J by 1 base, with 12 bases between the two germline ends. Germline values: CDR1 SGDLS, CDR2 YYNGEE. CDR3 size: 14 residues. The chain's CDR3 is CASSIDLGSYEQYF. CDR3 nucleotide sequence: TGTGCCAGCAGCATTGACCTGGGATCCTACGAGCAGTACTTC.

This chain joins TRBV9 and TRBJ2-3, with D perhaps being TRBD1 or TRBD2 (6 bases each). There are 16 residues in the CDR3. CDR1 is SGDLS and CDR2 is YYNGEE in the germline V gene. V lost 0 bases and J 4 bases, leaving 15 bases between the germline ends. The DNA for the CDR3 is TGTGCCAGCAGCGTAGACGGGGTGAGGGGGGCAGATACGCAGTATTTT. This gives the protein CASSVDGVRGADTQYF.

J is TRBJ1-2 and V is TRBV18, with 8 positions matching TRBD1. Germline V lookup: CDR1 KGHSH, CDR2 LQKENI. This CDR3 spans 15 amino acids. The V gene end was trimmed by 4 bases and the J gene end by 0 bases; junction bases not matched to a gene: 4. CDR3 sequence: CASSLRQGTNYGYTF. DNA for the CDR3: TGTGCCAGCTCACTTCGACAGGGGACTAACTATGGCTACACCTTC.

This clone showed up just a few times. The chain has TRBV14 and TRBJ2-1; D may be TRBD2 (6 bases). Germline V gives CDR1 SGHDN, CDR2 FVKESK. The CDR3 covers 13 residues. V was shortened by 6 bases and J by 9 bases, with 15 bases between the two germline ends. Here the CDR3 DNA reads TGTGCCAGCAGGGTTTCGGGGGTGGGTGAGCAGTTCTTC. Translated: CASRVSGVGEQFF. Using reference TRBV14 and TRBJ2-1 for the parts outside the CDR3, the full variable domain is EAGVTQFPSHSVIEKGQTVTLRCDPISGHDNLYWYRRVMGKEIKFLLHFVKESKQDESGMPNNRFLAERTGGTYSTLKVQPAELEDSGVYFCASRVSGVGEQFFGPGTRLTVL.

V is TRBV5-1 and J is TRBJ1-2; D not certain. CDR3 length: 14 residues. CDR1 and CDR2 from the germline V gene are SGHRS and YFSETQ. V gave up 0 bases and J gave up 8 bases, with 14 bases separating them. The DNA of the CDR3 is TGCGCCAGCAGCTTGGACAGCGGGTTTATGGGCTACACCTTC. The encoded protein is CASSLDSGFMGYTF.

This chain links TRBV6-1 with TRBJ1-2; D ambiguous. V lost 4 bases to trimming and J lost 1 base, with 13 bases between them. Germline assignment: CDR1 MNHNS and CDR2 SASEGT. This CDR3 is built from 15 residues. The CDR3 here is CASSAGIGNNYGYTF. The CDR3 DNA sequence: TGTGCCAGCAGTGCCGGCATCGGCAATAACTATGGCTACACCTTC.

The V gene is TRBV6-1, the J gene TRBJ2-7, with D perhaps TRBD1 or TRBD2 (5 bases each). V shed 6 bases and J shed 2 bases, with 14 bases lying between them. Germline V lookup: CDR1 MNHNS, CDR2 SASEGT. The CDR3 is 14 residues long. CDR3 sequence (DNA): TGTGCCAGCAGCTTGGGGGTAGGGACCTACGAGCAGTACTTC. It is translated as CASSLGVGTYEQYF.

CDR3 region: CASSQDTIGGYTF. In DNA, the CDR3 is TGCGCCAGCAGCCAGGACACTATAGGCGGCTACACCTTC. The V call is TRBV5-1, the J call TRBJ1-2; tentative D call: TRBD1 (5 bases). Germline CDR1 and CDR2: SGHRS and YFSETQ. The CDR3 is 13 residues long. V was shortened by 4 bases and J by 8 bases, with 15 bases between the two germline ends.

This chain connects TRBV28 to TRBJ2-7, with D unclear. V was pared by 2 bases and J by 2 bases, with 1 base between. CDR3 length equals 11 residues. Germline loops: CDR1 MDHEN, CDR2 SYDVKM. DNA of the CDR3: TGTGCCAGCAGTTTAACCTACGAGCAGTACTTC. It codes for CASSLTYEQYF. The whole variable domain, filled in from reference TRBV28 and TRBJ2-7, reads DVKVTQSSRYLVKRTGEKVFLECVQDMDHENMFWYRQDPGLGLRLIYFSYDVKMKEKGDIPEGYSVSREKKERFSLILESASTNQTSMYLCASSLTYEQYFGPGTRLTVT.

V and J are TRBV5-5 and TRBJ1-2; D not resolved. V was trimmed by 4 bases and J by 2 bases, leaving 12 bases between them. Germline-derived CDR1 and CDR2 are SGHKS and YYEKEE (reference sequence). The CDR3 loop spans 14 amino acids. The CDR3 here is CASSPGVVNYGYTF. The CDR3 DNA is TGTGCCAGCAGCCCCGGGGTCGTGAACTATGGCTACACCTTC.

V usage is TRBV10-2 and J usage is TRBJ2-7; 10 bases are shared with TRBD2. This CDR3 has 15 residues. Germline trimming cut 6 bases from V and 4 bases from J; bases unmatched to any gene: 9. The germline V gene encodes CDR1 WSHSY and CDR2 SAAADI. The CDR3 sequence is CASRGLAAKKYEQYF. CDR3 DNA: TGCGCCAGCAGAGGACTAGCGGCGAAAAAATACGAGCAGTACTTC.

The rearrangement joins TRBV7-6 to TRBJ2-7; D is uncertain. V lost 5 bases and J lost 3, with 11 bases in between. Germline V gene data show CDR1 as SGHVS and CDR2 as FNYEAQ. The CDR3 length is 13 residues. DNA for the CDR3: TGTGCCAGCAGCCCCGACACCTACTACGAGCAGTACTTC. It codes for CASSPDTYYEQYF.

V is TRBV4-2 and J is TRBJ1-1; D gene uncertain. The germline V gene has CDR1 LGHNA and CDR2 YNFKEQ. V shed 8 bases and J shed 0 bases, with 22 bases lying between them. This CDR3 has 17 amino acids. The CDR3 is CASGSIPSRALNTEAFF. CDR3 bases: TGTGCCAGCGGATCCATCCCCAGTAGGGCGTTGAACACTGAAGCTTTCTTT.

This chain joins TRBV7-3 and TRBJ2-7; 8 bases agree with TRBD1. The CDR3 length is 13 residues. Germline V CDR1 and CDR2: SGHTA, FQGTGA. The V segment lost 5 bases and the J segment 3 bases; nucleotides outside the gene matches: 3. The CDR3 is CASSIGQGYEQYF. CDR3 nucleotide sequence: TGTGCCAGCAGCATAGGACAGGGCTACGAGCAGTACTTC.

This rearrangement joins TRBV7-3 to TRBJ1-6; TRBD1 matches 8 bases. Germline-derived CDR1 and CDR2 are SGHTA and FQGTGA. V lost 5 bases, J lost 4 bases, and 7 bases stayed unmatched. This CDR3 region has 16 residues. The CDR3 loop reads CASSPLDRAYNSPLHF. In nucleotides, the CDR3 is TGTGCCAGCAGCCCACTGGACAGGGCATATAATTCACCCCTCCACTTT.

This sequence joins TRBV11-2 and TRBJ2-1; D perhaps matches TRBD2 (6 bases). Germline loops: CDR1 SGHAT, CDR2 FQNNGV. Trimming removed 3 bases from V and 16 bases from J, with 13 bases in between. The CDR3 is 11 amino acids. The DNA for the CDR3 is TGTGCCAGCAGCTTCAGAGCGGGTTTCTTCTTC. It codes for CASSFRAGFFF.

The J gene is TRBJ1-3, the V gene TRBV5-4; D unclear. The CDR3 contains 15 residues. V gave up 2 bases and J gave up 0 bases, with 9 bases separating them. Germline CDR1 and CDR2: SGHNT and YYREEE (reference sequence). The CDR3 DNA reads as TGTGCCAGCAGCTTAGACGTGAGCTCTGGAAACACCATATATTTT. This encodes CASSLDVSSGNTIYF.

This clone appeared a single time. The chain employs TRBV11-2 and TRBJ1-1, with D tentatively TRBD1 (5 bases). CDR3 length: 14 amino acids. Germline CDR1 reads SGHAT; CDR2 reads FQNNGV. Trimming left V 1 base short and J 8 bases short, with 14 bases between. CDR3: CASSLVTGLVEAFF. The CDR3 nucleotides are TGTGCCAGCAGCTTAGTCACGGGACTCGTCGAAGCTTTCTTT.

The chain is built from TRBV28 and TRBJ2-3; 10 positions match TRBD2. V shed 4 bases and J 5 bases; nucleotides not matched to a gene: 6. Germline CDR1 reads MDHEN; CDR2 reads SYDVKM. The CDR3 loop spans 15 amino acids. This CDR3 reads CASSSSGSLKDTQYF. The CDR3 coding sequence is TGTGCCAGCAGTTCTAGCGGGAGCTTGAAAGATACGCAGTATTTT.

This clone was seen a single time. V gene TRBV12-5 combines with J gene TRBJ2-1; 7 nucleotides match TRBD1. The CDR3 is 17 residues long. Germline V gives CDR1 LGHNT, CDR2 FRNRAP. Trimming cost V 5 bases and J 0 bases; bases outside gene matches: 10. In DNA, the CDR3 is TGTGCTAGTGGTAGGGACAGCCTCTCAAGCTCCTACAATGAGCAGTTCTTC. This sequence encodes CASGRDSLSSSYNEQFF.

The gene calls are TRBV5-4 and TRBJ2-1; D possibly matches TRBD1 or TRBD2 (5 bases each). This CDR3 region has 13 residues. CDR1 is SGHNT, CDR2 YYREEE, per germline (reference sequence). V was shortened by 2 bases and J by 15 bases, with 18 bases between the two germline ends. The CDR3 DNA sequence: TGTGCCAGCAGCTTCAACCGGGGCGCAGAACTGTTCTTC. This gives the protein CASSFNRGAELFF. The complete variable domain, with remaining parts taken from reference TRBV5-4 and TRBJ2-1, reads ETGVTQSPTHLIKTRGQQVTLRCSSQSGHNTVSWYQQALGQGPQFIFQYYREEENGRGNFPPRFSGLQFPNYSSELNVNALELDDSALYLCASSFNRGAELFFGPGTRLTVL.

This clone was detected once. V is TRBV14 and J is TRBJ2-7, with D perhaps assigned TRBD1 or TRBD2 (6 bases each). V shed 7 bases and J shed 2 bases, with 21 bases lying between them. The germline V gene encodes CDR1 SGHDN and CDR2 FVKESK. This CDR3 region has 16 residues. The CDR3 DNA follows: TGTGCCAGCAAATACGGGGGACGCAGGGGCCCCTACGAGCAGTACTTC. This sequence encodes CASKYGGRRGPYEQYF.

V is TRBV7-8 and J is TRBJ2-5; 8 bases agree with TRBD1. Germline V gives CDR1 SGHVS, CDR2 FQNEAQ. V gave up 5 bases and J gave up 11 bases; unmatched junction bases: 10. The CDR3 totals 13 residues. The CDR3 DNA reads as TGTGCCAGCAGCCGCGACTCGAGGACAGGGCAGTACTTC. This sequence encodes CASSRDSRTGQYF.

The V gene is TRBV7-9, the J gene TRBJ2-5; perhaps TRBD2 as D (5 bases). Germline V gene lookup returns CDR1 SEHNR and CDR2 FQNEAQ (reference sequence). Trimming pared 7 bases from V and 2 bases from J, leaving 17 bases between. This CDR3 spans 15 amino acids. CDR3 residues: CASKRPGVRQETQYF. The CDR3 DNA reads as TGTGCCAGCAAGAGACCCGGGGTGAGGCAAGAGACCCAGTACTTC.

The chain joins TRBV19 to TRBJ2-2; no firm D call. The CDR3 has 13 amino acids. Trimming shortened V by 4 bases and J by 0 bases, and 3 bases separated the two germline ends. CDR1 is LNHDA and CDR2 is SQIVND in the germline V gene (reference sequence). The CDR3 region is CASSRSNTGELFF. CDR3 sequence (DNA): TGTGCCAGTAGTAGGTCGAACACCGGGGAGCTGTTTTTT.

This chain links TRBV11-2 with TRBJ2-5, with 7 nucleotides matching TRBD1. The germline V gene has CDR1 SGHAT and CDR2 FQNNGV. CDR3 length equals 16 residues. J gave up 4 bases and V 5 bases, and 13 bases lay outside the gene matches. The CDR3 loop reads CASSGITNRGRETQYF. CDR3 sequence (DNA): TGTGCCAGCAGCGGTATTACGAACAGGGGTCGAGAGACCCAGTACTTC.

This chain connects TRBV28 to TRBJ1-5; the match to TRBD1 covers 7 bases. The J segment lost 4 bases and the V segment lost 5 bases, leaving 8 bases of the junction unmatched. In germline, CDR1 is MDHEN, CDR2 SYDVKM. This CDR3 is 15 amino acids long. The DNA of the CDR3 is TGTGCCAGCAGTACCACCAGGGGGGCAAATCAGCCCCAGCATTTT. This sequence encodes CASSTTRGANQPQHF.